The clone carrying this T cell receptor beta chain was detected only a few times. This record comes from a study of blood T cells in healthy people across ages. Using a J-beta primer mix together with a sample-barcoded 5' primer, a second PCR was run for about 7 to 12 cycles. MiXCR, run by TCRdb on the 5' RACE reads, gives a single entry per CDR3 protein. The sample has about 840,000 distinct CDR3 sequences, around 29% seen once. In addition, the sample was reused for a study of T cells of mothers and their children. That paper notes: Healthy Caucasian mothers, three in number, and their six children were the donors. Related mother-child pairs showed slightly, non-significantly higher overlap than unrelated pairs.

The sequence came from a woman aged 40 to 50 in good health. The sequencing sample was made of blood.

Written as DNA, the CDR3 is TGCAGTGGGGGGCCAGGTAACCAAGAGACCCAGTACTTC. It yields the protein CSGGPGNQETQYF. This rearrangement joins TRBV20-1 to TRBJ2-5, with D possibly TRBD1 on 6 matching bases. The CDR3 totals 13 residues. From germline, CDR1 is DFQATT and CDR2 SNEGSKA (reference sequence). Trimming pared 7 bases from V and 0 bases from J, leaving 12 bases between.